The T cell receptor beta chain under discussion was sequenced for a study of response to subunit inactivated influenza vaccine. TCRdb recomputed calls from the RT-PCR reads with MiXCR, one row per CDR3 protein. The table records fewer than 650,000 distinct CDR3 sequences, 13% of them present only once. Trimming removed 1 base at V and 1 base at J, with 16 bases between. The CDR3 consists of 17 residues. From germline, CDR1 is MGHDK and CDR2 SYGVNS. The sample in question was PBMCs from blood, obtained 45 days after vaccination. The chain is built from TRBV25-1 and TRBJ1-1; possible D gene TRBD1, 6 bases. This TCR was sampled from a man aged 50 or older who received an inactivated influenza vaccine. The CDR3 spells CASSELGRGGGNTEAFF. As DNA, the CDR3 is TGTGCCAGCAGTGAATTAGGTCGAGGGGGTGGGAACACTGAAGCTTTCTTT.